These T cell receptor beta chains were read from a single sample in a study of T cell changes during pregnancy in multiple sclerosis. Profiling relied on immunoSEQ multiplex PCR, and the TCRdb table lists in-frame clones only, not all of them. The sample carries around 50,000 clones, about 94% recorded once. Sequencing used CD8+ T cells from peripheral blood mononuclear cells, obtained in the first trimester of pregnancy. The receptors were gathered from a female donor with multiple sclerosis, enrolled in a pregnancy study. Both conserved end residues are part of each CDR3. D genes are given only for firm matches. Part of the rows lack a size; the others show once, few, many or a class for expanded clones.

D	V	size	J	CDR3	DNA
-	TRBV6-5	-	TRBJ2-3	CASSSLEGAFTDTQYF	TGTGCCAGCAGTTCCCTCGAGGGAGCCTTCACAGATACGCAGTATTTT
TRBD2	TRBV7-9	-	TRBJ2-7	CASSPVGEGNPLYEQYF	TGTGCCAGCAGCCCCGTTGGGGAGGGTAACCCCCTTTACGAGCAGTACTTC
TRBD2	TRBV6-4	-	TRBJ2-2	CASSDSNGGAGGELFF	TGTGCCAGCAGTGACTCGAACGGGGGGGCCGGCGGGGAGCTGTTTTTT
TRBD2	TRBV4-2	-	TRBJ2-7	CASSPGLDGSYEQYF	TGTGCCAGCAGCCCTGGACTAGATGGCTCCTACGAGCAGTACTTC
TRBD1	TRBV27	-	TRBJ2-3	CASSLLGTGAGDTQYF	TGTGCCAGCAGTTTACTCGGGACAGGGGCGGGAGATACGCAGTATTTT
TRBD2	TRBV11-2	-	TRBJ2-3	CASSLGLAGDTQYF	TGTGCCAGCAGCCTGGGACTAGCTGGAGATACGCAGTATTTT
-	TRBV29-1	-	TRBJ1-3	CSAEAGSSGNTIYF	TGCAGCGCTGAGGCGGGCAGCTCTGGAAACACCATATATTTT
TRBD1	TRBV29-1	-	TRBJ1-1	CSGTGLSTEAFF	TGCAGCGGGACAGGGCTCTCCACTGAAGCTTTCTTT
TRBD2	TRBV29-1	-	TRBJ2-7	CSVTSGSGEQYF	TGCAGCGTTACTAGCGGGAGTGGCGAGCAGTACTTC
TRBD2	TRBV5-4	-	TRBJ2-7	CASSGREAGVSYEQYF	TGTGCCAGCAGCGGCCGGGAAGCGGGGGTCTCCTACGAGCAGTACTTC
-	TRBV7-6	-	TRBJ2-7	CASSEDRTYEQYF	TGTGCCAGCAGCGAAGACAGAACCTACGAGCAGTACTTC
TRBD1	TRBV5-1	-	TRBJ2-7	CASSLGTTGLYEQYF	TGCGCCAGCAGCTTGGGGACGACAGGGCTCTACGAGCAGTACTTC
-	TRBV11-2	-	TRBJ1-4	CASSLVRAGEGYKGLFF	TGTGCCAGCAGCTTAGTCCGCGCAGGGGAGGGGTACAAGGGACTGTTTTTT
-	TRBV4-1	-	TRBJ1-5	CASSQEARIFSNQPQHF	TGCGCCAGCAGCCAAGAGGCGCGGATTTTTAGCAATCAGCCCCAGCATTTT
-	TRBV7-8	-	TRBJ2-1	CASGDTRSSYNEQFF	TGTGCCAGCGGGGACACCAGAAGCTCCTACAATGAGCAGTTCTTC
-	TRBV9	-	TRBJ2-2	CASSVGAANTGELFF	TGTGCCAGCAGCGTAGGAGCGGCGAACACCGGGGAGCTGTTTTTT
-	TRBV7-3	-	TRBJ2-7	CASSLVGGGEQYF	TGTGCCAGCAGCTTAGTGGGAGGGGGCGAGCAGTACTTC
-	TRBV5-1	-	TRBJ2-1	CASSLLNDLGVYNEQFF	TGCGCCAGCAGCTTGTTGAATGACCTAGGGGTTTACAATGAGCAGTTCTTC
-	TRBV7-3	-	TRBJ1-2	CASSLGAGEGGYTF	TGTGCCAGCAGCTTAGGGGCAGGGGAGGGAGGCTACACCTTC
TRBD1	TRBV9	-	TRBJ1-2	CASSDSNGQGGFYGYTF	TGTGCCAGCAGCGATTCGAATGGACAGGGCGGATTTTATGGCTACACCTTC
-	TRBV19	-	TRBJ1-6	CASSLGGAGSPLHF	TGTGCCAGTAGTTTGGGCGGGGCAGGTTCACCCCTCCACTTT
-	TRBV21-1	once	TRBJ1-1	CASSRGGTEAFF	TGTGCCAGCAGCAGGGGGGGCACTGAAGCTTTCTTT
-	TRBV6-6	few	TRBJ1-1	CASLEVRRENTEAFF	TGTGCCAGCCTAGAAGTTAGGCGGGAGAACACTGAAGCTTTCTTT
-	TRBV11-1	-	TRBJ2-5	CASSLPPSGIETQYF	TGTGCCAGCAGCTTACCCCCTTCGGGGATCGAGACCCAGTACTTC
TRBD1	TRBV11-2	-	TRBJ2-5	CASRTGAETQYF	TGTGCCAGCAGAACAGGGGCCGAGACCCAGTACTTC
TRBD1	TRBV27	-	TRBJ2-5	CASMTGETQYF	TGTGCCAGCATGACAGGGGAGACCCAGTACTTC
-	TRBV7-9	-	TRBJ2-7	CASSRHRDTFSYEQYF	TGTGCCAGCAGCCGACACCGGGACACTTTTTCCTACGAGCAGTACTTC
-	TRBV4-1	-	TRBJ1-5	CASSQVVSQPQHF	TGCGCCAGCAGCCAAGTTGTATCTCAGCCCCAGCATTTT
TRBD1	TRBV7-9	-	TRBJ1-3	CASNGDRDGNTIYF	TGTGCCAGCAACGGGGACAGGGATGGAAACACCATATATTTT
TRBD1	TRBV27	-	TRBJ2-7	CASSLRGGQGVGDYEQYF	TGTGCCAGCAGTTTAAGAGGGGGCCAGGGGGTAGGGGATTACGAGCAGTACTTC
TRBD2	TRBV5-1	once	TRBJ2-2	CASSLVGVAGVGGELFF	TGCGCCAGCAGCTTGGTAGGAGTAGCGGGAGTTGGCGGGGAGCTGTTTTTT
TRBD1	TRBV27	once	TRBJ1-1	CASSTGGSTEAFF	TGTGCCAGCAGCACAGGGGGCTCCACTGAAGCTTTCTTT
-	TRBV27	-	TRBJ1-2	CASSPSQGMVGYTF	TGTGCCAGCAGTCCCTCCCAGGGGATGGTGGGCTACACCTTC
TRBD1	TRBV7-8	-	TRBJ1-2	CASSIPGQDGYTF	TGTGCCAGCAGCATTCCGGGACAGGATGGCTACACCTTC
-	TRBV5-8	-	TRBJ1-5	CASSLYNYQPQHF	TGTGCCAGCAGCCTTTACAATTATCAGCCCCAGCATTTT
TRBD1	TRBV27	-	TRBJ2-1	CASSPRTGTYNEQFF	TGTGCCAGCAGTCCCCGGACAGGGACCTACAATGAGCAGTTCTTC
-	TRBV5-4	-	TRBJ1-5	CASSPTATAIAPQHF	TGTGCCAGCAGCCCGACAGCGACCGCCATCGCGCCCCAGCATTTT
TRBD2	TRBV2	-	TRBJ2-1	CASLAGDRSYNEQFF	TGTGCCAGCTTGGCGGGAGATCGGTCCTACAATGAGCAGTTCTTC
TRBD1	TRBV7-9	-	TRBJ2-7	CATTGVTTREQYF	TGTGCCACCACAGGGGTTACTACTCGCGAGCAGTACTTC
-	TRBV29-1	-	TRBJ1-6	CSVDGQSSYNSPLHF	TGCAGCGTTGACGGACAGAGCTCCTATAATTCACCCCTCCACTTT